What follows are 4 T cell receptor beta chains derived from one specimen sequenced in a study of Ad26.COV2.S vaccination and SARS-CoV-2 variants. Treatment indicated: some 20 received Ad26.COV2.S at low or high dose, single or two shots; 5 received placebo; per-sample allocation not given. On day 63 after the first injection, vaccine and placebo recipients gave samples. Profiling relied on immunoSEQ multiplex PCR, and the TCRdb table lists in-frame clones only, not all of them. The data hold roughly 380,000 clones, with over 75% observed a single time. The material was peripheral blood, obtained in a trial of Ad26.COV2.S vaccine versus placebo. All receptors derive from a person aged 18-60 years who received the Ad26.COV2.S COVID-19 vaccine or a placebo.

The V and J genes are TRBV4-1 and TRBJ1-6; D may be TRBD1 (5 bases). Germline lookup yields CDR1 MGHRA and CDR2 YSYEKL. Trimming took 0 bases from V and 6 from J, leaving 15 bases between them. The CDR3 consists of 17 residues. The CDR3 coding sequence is TGCGCCAGCAGCCAAGATGATCACCGGGACCGTAATTCACCCCTCCACTTT. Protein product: CASSQDDHRDRNSPLHF.

This CDR3 is CASSRDRGANYGYTF. CDR3 nucleotides: TGCGCCAGCAGCCGGGACAGGGGAGCTAACTATGGCTACACCTTC. The chain recombines TRBV4-3 with TRBJ1-2; 10 nucleotides agree with TRBD1. The germline V gene encodes CDR1 LGHNA and CDR2 YSLEER. V gave up 4 bases and J gave up 0 bases; unmatched junction bases: 2. The CDR3 consists of 15 residues.

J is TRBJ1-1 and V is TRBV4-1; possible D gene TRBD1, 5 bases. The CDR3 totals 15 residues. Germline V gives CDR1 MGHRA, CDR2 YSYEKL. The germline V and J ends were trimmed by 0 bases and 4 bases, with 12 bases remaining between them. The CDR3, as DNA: TGCGCCAGCAGCCAAGATTTGGGCAGGGTCACTGAAGCTTTCTTT. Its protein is CASSQDLGRVTEAFF.

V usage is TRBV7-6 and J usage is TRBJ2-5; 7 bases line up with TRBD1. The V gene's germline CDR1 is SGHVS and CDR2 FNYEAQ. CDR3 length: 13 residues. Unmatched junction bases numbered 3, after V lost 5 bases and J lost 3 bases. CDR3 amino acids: CASSDDREETQYF. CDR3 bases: TGTGCCAGCAGCGACGACAGGGAAGAGACCCAGTACTTC. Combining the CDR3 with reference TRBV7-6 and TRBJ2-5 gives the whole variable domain GAGVSQSPRYKVTKRGQDVALRCDPISGHVSLYWYRQALGQGPEFLTYFNYEAQQDKSGLPNDRFSAERPEGSISTLTIQRTEQRDSAMYRCASSDDREETQYFGPGTRLLVL.